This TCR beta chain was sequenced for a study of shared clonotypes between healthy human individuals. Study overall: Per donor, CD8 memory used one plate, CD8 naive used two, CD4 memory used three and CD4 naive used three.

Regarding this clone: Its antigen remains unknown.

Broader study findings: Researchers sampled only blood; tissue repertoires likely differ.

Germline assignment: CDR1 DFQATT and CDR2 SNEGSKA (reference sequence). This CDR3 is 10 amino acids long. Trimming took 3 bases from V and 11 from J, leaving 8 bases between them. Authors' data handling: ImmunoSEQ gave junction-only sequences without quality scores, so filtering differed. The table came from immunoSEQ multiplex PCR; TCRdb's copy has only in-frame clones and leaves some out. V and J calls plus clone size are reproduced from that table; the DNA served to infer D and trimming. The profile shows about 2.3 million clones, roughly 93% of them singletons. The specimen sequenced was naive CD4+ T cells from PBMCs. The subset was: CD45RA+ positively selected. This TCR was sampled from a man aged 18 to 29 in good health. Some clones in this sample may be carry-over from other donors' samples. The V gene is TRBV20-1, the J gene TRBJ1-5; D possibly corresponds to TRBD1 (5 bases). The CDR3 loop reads CSASGGAQHF. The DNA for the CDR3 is TGCAGTGCTAGTGGGGGGGCCCAGCATTTT.